This passage covers 8 T cell receptor beta chains from one sample sequenced in a study of blood T cell repertoires in COVID-19. The table came from immunoSEQ multiplex PCR; TCRdb's copy has only in-frame clones and leaves some out. Here the sample spans 55,000 or so clones, 65% to 90% being singletons. Material for sequencing was peripheral blood. These TCRs come from a human donor in a cohort sampled during active COVID-19.

The chain carries TRBV27 and TRBJ2-7; tentatively, D is TRBD2 (5 bases). Trimming pared 5 bases from V and 3 bases from J, leaving 17 bases between. In germline, CDR1 is MNHEY, CDR2 SMNVEV (reference sequence). CDR3 length: 15 residues. The CDR3 sequence is CASSAPGRSVYEQYF. The CDR3 region has the DNA TGTGCCAGCAGTGCTCCGGGAAGAAGCGTCTACGAGCAGTACTTC.

This clone occurred once. The chain joins TRBV10-1 to TRBJ2-5; 11 nucleotides agree with TRBD2. This CDR3 region has 16 residues. Trimming took 3 bases from V and 5 from J; bases not matched to a gene: 8. The germline V gene has CDR1 WNHNN and CDR2 SYGVQD (reference sequence). The CDR3 spells CASSETSGSSWETQYF. For the CDR3, the DNA is TGCGCCAGCAGTGAAACTAGCGGGAGTTCTTGGGAGACCCAGTACTTC.

This clone was counted only a few times. This chain connects TRBV7-8 to TRBJ1-1; 7 bases match TRBD1. The junction had 7 bases not matched to a gene; V was cut back by 6 bases and J by 3 bases. The CDR3 is made up of 14 amino acids. Germline lookup yields CDR1 SGHVS and CDR2 FQNEAQ. The CDR3: CASSRQGGDTEAFF. The CDR3 nucleotides read TGTGCCAGCAGTCGACAGGGAGGGGACACTGAAGCTTTCTTT.

The chain couples TRBV7-9 to TRBJ2-1; D is perhaps TRBD2 (5 bases). V was shortened by 5 bases and J by 10 bases, with 24 bases between the two germline ends. Germline V gene data show CDR1 as SEHNR and CDR2 as FQNEAQ (reference sequence). The length of the CDR3 is 16 residues. In nucleotides, the CDR3 is TGTGCCAGCAGCCCCCGTCTGAAGGATCGGGGTCGGGAGCAGTTCTTC. This encodes CASSPRLKDRGREQFF.

The chain is built from TRBV29-1 and TRBJ1-4; 9 nucleotides match TRBD1. The trim removed 6 bases at V and 5 bases at J, leaving 4 bases unmatched. The CDR3 runs 13 residues. Germline V CDR1 and CDR2: SQVTM, ANQGSEA. The CDR3 bases are TGCAGCGTATCAGACAGGGGGAATGAAAAACTGTTTTTT. It is translated as CSVSDRGNEKLFF.

The rearrangement joins TRBV19 to TRBJ2-7; TRBD2 agrees at 7 bases. Looked up from germline, CDR1 is LNHDA and CDR2 is SQIVND (reference sequence). With 6 bases clipped from V and 2 bases from J, the junction kept 4 bases outside the gene matches. The CDR3 extends over 13 amino acids. In DNA, the CDR3 is TGTGCCAGTAGGGGTAGCGGGCCCTACGAGCAGTACTTC. Encoded protein: CASRGSGPYEQYF. The entire variable domain, with the rest obtained from reference TRBV19 and TRBJ2-7, is as follows: DGGITQSPKYLFRKEGQNVTLSCEQNLNHDAMYWYRQDPGQGLRLIYYSQIVNDFQKGDIAEGYSVSREKKESFPLTVTSAQKNPTAFYLCASRGSGPYEQYFGPGTRLTVT.

The CDR3 region is CATSRLTGSGNQPQHF. CDR3 bases: TGTGCCACCAGCAGATTAACAGGGTCGGGGAATCAGCCCCAGCATTTT. This sequence joins TRBV15 and TRBJ1-5; possibly TRBD1 for D (6 bases). Germline V lookup: CDR1 LNHNV, CDR2 YYDKDF (reference sequence). V lost 2 bases to trimming and J lost 4 bases, with 15 bases between them. This CDR3 is built from 16 residues.

V usage is TRBV3-1 (or the pseudogene TRBV3-2) and J usage is TRBJ2-3; 8 bases match TRBD2. V trimming: 4 bases; J trimming: 4 bases; junction bases outside the gene matches: 4. CDR1 is LGHDT, CDR2 YNNKEL, per germline (reference sequence). The CDR3 is 14 residues long. The CDR3 loop is CASSLRTSSDTQYF. As DNA, the CDR3 is TGTGCCAGCAGCCTTAGGACTAGCTCAGATACGCAGTATTTT.